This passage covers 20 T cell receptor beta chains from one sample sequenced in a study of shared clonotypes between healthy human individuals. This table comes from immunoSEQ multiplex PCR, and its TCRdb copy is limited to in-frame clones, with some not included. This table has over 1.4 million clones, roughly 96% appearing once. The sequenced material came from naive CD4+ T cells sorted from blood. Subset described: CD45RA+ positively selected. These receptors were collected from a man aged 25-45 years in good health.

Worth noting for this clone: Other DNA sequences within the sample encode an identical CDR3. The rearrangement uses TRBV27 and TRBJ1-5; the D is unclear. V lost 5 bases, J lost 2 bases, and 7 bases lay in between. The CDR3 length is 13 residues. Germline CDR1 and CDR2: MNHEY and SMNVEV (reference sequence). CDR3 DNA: TGTGCCAGCAGTGGGCAGGGCAATCAGCCCCAGCATTTT. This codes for CASSGQGNQPQHF.

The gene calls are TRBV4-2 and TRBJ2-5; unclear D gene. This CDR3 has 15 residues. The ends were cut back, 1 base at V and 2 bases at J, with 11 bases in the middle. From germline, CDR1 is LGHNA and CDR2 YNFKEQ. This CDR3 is CASSQGVGEQETQYF. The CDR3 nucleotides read TGTGCCAGCAGCCAAGGGGTTGGCGAACAAGAGACCCAGTACTTC.

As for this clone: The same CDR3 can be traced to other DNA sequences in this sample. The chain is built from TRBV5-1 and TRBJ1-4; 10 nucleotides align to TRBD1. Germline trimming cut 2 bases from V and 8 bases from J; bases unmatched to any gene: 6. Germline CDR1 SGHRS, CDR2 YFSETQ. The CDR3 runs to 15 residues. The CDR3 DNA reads TGCGCCAGCAGCTTAGTAGGACAGGGGGGCGAAAAACTGTTTTTT. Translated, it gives CASSLVGQGGEKLFF.

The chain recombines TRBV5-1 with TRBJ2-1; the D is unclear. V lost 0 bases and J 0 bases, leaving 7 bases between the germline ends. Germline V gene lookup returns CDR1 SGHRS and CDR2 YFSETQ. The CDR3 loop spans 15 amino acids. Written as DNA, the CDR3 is TGCGCCAGCAGCTTGGAAAAACGCTCCTACAATGAGCAGTTCTTC. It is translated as CASSLEKRSYNEQFF.

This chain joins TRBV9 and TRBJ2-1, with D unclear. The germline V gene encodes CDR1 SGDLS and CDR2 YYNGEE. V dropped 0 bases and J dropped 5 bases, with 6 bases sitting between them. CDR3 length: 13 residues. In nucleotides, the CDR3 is TGTGCCAGCAGCGTAGATTACCACAATGAGCAGTTCTTC. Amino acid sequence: CASSVDYHNEQFF. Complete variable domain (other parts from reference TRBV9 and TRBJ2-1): DSGVTQTPKHLITATGQRVTLRCSPRSGDLSVYWYQQSLDQGLQFLIQYYNGEERAKGNILERFSAQQFPDLHSELNLSSLELGDSALYFCASSVDYHNEQFFGPGTRLTVL.

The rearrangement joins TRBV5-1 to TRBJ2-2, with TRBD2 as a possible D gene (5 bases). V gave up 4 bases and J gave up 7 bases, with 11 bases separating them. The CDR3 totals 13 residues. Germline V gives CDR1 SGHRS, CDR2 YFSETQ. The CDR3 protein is CASSPEGIGELFF. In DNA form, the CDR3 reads TGCGCCAGCAGCCCCGAGGGTATCGGGGAGCTGTTTTTT.

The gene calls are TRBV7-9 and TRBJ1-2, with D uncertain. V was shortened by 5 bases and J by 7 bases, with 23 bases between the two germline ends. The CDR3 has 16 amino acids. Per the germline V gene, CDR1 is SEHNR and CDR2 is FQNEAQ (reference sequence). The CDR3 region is CASSPSFPAQGSGYTF. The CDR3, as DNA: TGTGCCAGCAGCCCCTCGTTCCCGGCCCAAGGGAGTGGCTACACCTTC. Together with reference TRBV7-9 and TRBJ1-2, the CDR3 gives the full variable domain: DTGVSQNPRHKITKRGQNVTFRCDPISEHNRLYWYRQTLGQGPEFLTYFQNEAQLEKSRLLSDRFSAERPKGSFSTLEIQRTEQGDSAMYLCASSPSFPAQGSGYTFGSGTRLTVV.

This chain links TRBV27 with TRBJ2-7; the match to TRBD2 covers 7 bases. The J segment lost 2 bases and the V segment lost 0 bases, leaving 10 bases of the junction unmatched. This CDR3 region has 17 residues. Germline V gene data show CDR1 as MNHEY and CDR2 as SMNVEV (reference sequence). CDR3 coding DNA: TGTGCCAGCAGTTTATCCCACCGGTCTAGCGGACCCTACGAGCAGTACTTC. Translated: CASSLSHRSSGPYEQYF.

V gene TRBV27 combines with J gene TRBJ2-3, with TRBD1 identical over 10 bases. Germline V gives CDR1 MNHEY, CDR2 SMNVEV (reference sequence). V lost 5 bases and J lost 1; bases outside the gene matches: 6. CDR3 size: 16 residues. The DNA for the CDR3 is TGTGCCAGCAGTACGACAGGGGGCCGGGGCACAGATACGCAGTATTTT. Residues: CASSTTGGRGTDTQYF.

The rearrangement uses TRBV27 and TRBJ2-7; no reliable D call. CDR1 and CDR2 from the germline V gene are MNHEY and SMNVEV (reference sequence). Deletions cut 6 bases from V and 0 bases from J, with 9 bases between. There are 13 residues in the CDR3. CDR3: CASSQTHSYEQYF. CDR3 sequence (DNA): TGTGCCAGCAGCCAGACCCACTCCTACGAGCAGTACTTC.

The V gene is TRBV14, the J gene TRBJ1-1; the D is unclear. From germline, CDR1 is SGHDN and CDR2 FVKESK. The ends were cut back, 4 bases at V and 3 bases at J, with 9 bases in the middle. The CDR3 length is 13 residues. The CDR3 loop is CASSRHLYTEAFF. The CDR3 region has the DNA TGTGCCAGCAGCCGACACTTGTACACTGAAGCTTTCTTT.

CDR3 region: CASSPGQGLGSGNTIYF. In DNA, the CDR3 is TGTGCCAGCAGCCCAGGACAGGGGTTAGGCTCTGGAAACACCATATATTTT. The chain has TRBV7-2 and TRBJ1-3, with 9 positions matching TRBD1. The CDR3 spans 17 residues. Germline V CDR1 and CDR2: SGHTA, FQGNSA. V shed 5 bases, J shed 0 bases, and the junction held 8 bases outside the gene matches.

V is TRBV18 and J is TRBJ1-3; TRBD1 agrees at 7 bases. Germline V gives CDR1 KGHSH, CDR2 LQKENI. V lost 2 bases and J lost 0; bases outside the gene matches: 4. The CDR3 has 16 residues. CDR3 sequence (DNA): TGTGCCAGCTCACCAGGACAGGTTCTCTCTGGAAACACCATATATTTT. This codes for CASSPGQVLSGNTIYF.

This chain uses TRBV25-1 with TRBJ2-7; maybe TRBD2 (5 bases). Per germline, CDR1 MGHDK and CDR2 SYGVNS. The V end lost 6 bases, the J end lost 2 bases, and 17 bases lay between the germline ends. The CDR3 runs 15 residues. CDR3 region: CASSSGFNSAYEQYF. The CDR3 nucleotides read TGTGCCAGCAGCTCGGGATTCAACTCGGCCTACGAGCAGTACTTC.

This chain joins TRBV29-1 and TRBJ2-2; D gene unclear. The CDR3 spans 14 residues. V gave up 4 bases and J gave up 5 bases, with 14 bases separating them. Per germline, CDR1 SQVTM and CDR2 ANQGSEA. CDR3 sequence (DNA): TGCAGCGTTGTAATGGGCAGGATTACCGGGGAGCTGTTTTTT. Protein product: CSVVMGRITGELFF.

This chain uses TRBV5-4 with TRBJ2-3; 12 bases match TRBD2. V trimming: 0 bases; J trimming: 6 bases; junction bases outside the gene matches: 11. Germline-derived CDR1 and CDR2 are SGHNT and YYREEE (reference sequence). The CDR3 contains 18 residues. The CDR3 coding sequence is TGTGCCAGCAGCTTGGTGTCTAGCGGGAGGGCCTCGGGTGATACGCAGTATTTT. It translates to CASSLVSSGRASGDTQYF.

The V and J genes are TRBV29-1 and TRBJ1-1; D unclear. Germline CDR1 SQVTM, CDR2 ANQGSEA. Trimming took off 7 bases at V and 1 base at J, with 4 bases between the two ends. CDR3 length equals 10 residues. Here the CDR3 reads CSDANTEAFF. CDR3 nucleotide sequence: TGCAGCGACGCGAACACTGAAGCTTTCTTT.

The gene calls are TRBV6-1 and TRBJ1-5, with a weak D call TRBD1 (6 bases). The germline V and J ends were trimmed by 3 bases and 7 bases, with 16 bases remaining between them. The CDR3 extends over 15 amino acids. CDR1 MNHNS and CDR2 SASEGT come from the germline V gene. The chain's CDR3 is CASSEGGRSDQPQHF. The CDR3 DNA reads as TGTGCCAGCAGTGAGGGGGGGCGAAGTGACCAGCCCCAGCATTTT.

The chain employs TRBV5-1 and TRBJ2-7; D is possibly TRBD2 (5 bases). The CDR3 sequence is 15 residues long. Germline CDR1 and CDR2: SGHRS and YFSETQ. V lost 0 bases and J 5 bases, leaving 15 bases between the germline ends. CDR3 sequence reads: CASSLVPRDLDEQYF. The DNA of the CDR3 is TGCGCCAGCAGCTTGGTCCCCCGGGATTTGGACGAGCAGTACTTC. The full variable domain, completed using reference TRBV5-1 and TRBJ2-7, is KAGVTQTPRYLIKTRGQQVTLSCSPISGHRSVSWYQQTPGQGLQFLFEYFSETQRNKGNFPGRFSGRQFSNSRSEMNVSTLELGDSALYLCASSLVPRDLDEQYFGPGTRLTVT.

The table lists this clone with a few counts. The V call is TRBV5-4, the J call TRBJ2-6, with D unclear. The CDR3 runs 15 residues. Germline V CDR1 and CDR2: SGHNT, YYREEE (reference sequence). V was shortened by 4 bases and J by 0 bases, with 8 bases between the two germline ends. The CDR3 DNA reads TGTGCCAGCAGCCACAGCAACTCTGGGGCCAACGTCCTGACTTTC. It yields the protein CASSHSNSGANVLTF.